This TCR beta chain emerged from a study of shared clonotypes between healthy human individuals. Study results and caveats: Sharing of clonotypes among donors was expected to vary with sequencing depth.

Looked up from germline, CDR1 is SGHTA and CDR2 is FQGNSA. This CDR3 region has 12 residues. V gave up 5 bases and J gave up 4 bases, with 7 bases separating them. Sequenced by immunoSEQ multiplex PCR; TCRdb stores in-frame clones only, minus some. This sample has some 2.4 million clones, with 80% to 95% found just once. The investigators split CD4+ cells into a CD45RA+ naive subset and a CD45RA-negative memory subset. On this clone itself: What it binds is not known.

This TCR was recovered from a man aged 18 to 35 in good health. Some clones in this sample may be carry-over from other donors' samples. J is TRBJ2-3 and V is TRBV7-2; no reliable D call. Material: naive CD4+ T cells from PBMCs. Documented subset: CD45RA+ positively selected. The CDR3: CASSQFSDTQYF. For the CDR3, the DNA is TGTGCCAGCAGCCAATTTTCAGATACGCAGTATTTT.